The 28 T cell receptor beta chains listed next were all sequenced from one sample in a study of T cell responses to AZD1222 COVID-19 vaccine. The protocol was immunoSEQ multiplex PCR, while the TCRdb copy is restricted to in-frame clones and leaves out a portion. The sample consists of 100,000 to 150,000 clones, roughly nine tenths of them appearing once. The material was peripheral blood, obtained on day 0 of AZD1222 vaccination. These receptors all come from an adult in good health.

This clone was counted a single time. The J gene is TRBJ1-5, the V gene TRBV7-6; the match to TRBD1 covers 8 bases. The ends lost 4 bases at V and 4 bases at J; junction bases unmatched: 9. This CDR3 has 16 amino acids. The germline V gene has CDR1 SGHVS and CDR2 FNYEAQ. In DNA, the CDR3 is TGTGCCAGCAGCTCGCAGACAGGGGTTGATAATCAGCCCCAGCATTTT. The encoded protein is CASSSQTGVDNQPQHF. The variable domain in full, completed from reference TRBV7-6 and TRBJ1-5, reads GAGVSQSPRYKVTKRGQDVALRCDPISGHVSLYWYRQALGQGPEFLTYFNYEAQQDKSGLPNDRFSAERPEGSISTLTIQRTEQRDSAMYRCASSSQTGVDNQPQHFGDGTRLSIL.

The chain uses TRBV5-8 and TRBJ2-3; 9 nucleotides align to TRBD2. CDR1 is SGHTS, CDR2 YDEGEE, per germline. CDR3 size: 17 residues. After removal of 0 bases from V and 2 bases from J, the junction contained 7 bases not matched to a gene. The CDR3 bases are TGTGCCAGCAGCTTGGGGGCGGGAGGGCCGGCCACAGATACGCAGTATTTT. This encodes CASSLGAGGPATDTQYF. The whole variable domain, filled in from reference TRBV5-8 and TRBJ2-3, reads EAGVTQSPTHLIKTRGQQATLRCSPISGHTSVYWYQQALGLGLQFLLWYDEGEERNRGNFPPRFSGRQFPNYSSELNVNALELEDSALYLCASSLGAGGPATDTQYFGPGTRLTVL.

The chain's CDR3 is CASSPGQTTDTQYF. CDR3 in DNA: TGTGCCAGCAGCCCGGGACAGACAACAGATACGCAGTATTTT. This chain connects TRBV9 to TRBJ2-3; the match to TRBD1 covers 7 bases. This CDR3 is built from 14 residues. With V trimmed by 4 bases and J by 3 bases, 5 bases remained unmatched. Germline values: CDR1 SGDLS, CDR2 YYNGEE.

The chain recombines TRBV18 with TRBJ2-7; D is tentatively TRBD1 or TRBD2 (5 bases each). The CDR3 sequence is 16 residues long. Germline V CDR1 and CDR2: KGHSH, LQKENI. The V gene lost 4 bases and the J gene lost 0 bases, with 16 bases spanning the gap. The CDR3 is CASSQSRDRLSYEQYF. CDR3 nucleotides: TGTGCCAGCTCACAGTCCCGGGACCGCCTCTCCTACGAGCAGTACTTC.

The chain employs TRBV27 and TRBJ2-2; 8 nucleotides match TRBD2. Germline values: CDR1 MNHEY, CDR2 SMNVEV (reference sequence). The CDR3 is 17 residues long. The ends lost 7 bases at V and 1 base at J; junction bases unmatched: 11. CDR3 sequence (DNA): TGTGCCAGCAATCCAAGCCCGGGACTAGAGAACACCGGGGAGCTGTTTTTT. This encodes CASNPSPGLENTGELFF.

The V and J genes are TRBV28 and TRBJ1-5, with D possibly TRBD1 on 5 matching bases. Germline V gives CDR1 MDHEN, CDR2 SYDVKM. The CDR3 length is 15 residues. The ends were cut back, 6 bases at V and 7 bases at J, with 19 bases in the middle. The CDR3 is CASRYGTRTRQPQHF. The CDR3 region has the DNA TGTGCCAGCAGGTATGGGACGCGGACGAGGCAGCCCCAGCATTTT.

This rearrangement joins TRBV30 to TRBJ1-1; 9 bases map to TRBD1. V lost 3 bases to trimming and J lost 7 bases; unmatched junction nucleotides: 3. This CDR3 is built from 12 residues. The germline gives CDR1 GTSNPN, CDR2 SVGIG (reference sequence). CDR3 sequence reads: CAWSTGGDEAFF. The CDR3 region has the DNA TGTGCCTGGAGCACAGGGGGCGATGAAGCTTTCTTT.

V and J are TRBV3-1 (or the pseudogene TRBV3-2) and TRBJ2-1, with 9 bases lining up with TRBD2. Germline V gene lookup returns CDR1 LGHDT and CDR2 YNNKEL (reference sequence). V lost 0 bases and J lost 8; bases outside the gene matches: 5. The length of the CDR3 is 15 residues. The CDR3 sequence is CASSQDAGGGDEQFF. CDR3 sequence (DNA): TGTGCCAGCAGCCAAGATGCGGGAGGGGGCGATGAGCAGTTCTTC.

The chain combines TRBV20-1 with TRBJ1-4; no firm D call. V shed 3 bases and J shed 10 bases, with 15 bases lying between them. The CDR3 covers 13 residues. The V gene's germline CDR1 is DFQATT and CDR2 SNEGSKA (reference sequence). CDR3 in DNA: TGCAGTGCTAGTGTAACGGCCTGGGGAAAACTGTTTTTT. Its protein product is CSASVTAWGKLFF.

The chain couples TRBV3-1 (or the pseudogene TRBV3-2) to TRBJ1-4; 9 positions match TRBD1. The CDR3 sequence is 17 residues long. Germline loops: CDR1 LGHDT, CDR2 YNNKEL (reference sequence). The ends lost 3 bases at V and 3 bases at J; junction bases unmatched: 8. CDR3 sequence: CASSHDTGGTANEKLFF. For the CDR3, the DNA is TGTGCCAGCAGCCACGACACAGGGGGCACGGCTAATGAAAAACTGTTTTTT.

The rearrangement links TRBV10-3 to TRBJ1-1; 8 bases are shared with TRBD1. The germline gives CDR1 ENHRY, CDR2 SYGVKD. The CDR3 extends over 15 amino acids. V dropped 7 bases and J dropped 1; count of bases not matched to a gene: 8. The CDR3 here is CAINTEGTGNTEAFF. The CDR3 DNA sequence: TGTGCCATCAATACGGAAGGGACAGGGAACACTGAAGCTTTCTTT.

V is TRBV19 and J is TRBJ2-4; 10 bases match TRBD2. V shed 6 bases and J 3 bases; nucleotides not matched to a gene: 17. The CDR3 runs to 19 residues. Germline values: CDR1 LNHDA, CDR2 SQIVND (reference sequence). The DNA of the CDR3 is TGTGCCAGTAGCACCCGCCTAGCGGGAGTCAGTCAGAACAAAAACATTCAGTACTTC. Protein sequence: CASSTRLAGVSQNKNIQYF.

The rearrangement links TRBV3-1 (or the pseudogene TRBV3-2) to TRBJ2-7, with D perhaps TRBD1 (8 bases). Per germline, CDR1 LGHDT and CDR2 YNNKEL (reference sequence). V shed 2 bases and J shed 7 bases, with 21 bases lying between them. This CDR3 is 16 amino acids long. The CDR3 DNA sequence: TGTGCCAGCAGCCAATCCGGGGGGCAGGGGGCGCGGGAGCAGTACTTC. It translates to CASSQSGGQGAREQYF.

This clone was seen a few times. The chain recombines TRBV11-2 with TRBJ1-1; no definite D call. Germline V gene lookup returns CDR1 SGHAT and CDR2 FQNNGV. V gave up 3 bases and J gave up 1 base, with 6 bases separating them. The CDR3 covers 13 residues. DNA for the CDR3: TGTGCCAGCAGCTTCGACCGGAACACTGAAGCTTTCTTT. Its protein product is CASSFDRNTEAFF.

The chain joins TRBV15 to TRBJ2-2; D possibly corresponds to TRBD1 (6 bases). V was trimmed by 0 bases and J by 13 bases, leaving 18 bases between them. The CDR3 is 15 amino acids. Germline values: CDR1 LNHNV, CDR2 YYDKDF (reference sequence). This chain's CDR3 is CATSRDGRTAGWLFF. CDR3 nucleotide sequence: TGTGCCACCAGCAGAGATGGCAGGACAGCCGGATGGCTGTTTTTT.

The rearrangement uses TRBV7-6 and TRBJ1-4; no clear D. Germline CDR1 is SGHVS and CDR2 is FNYEAQ. CDR3 length: 14 residues. The V gene lost 4 bases and the J gene lost 1 base, with 7 bases spanning the gap. CDR3 amino acids: CASSSHRTNEKLFF. The CDR3, as DNA: TGTGCCAGCAGCTCTCATCGAACTAATGAAAAACTGTTTTTT.

This chain uses TRBV7-6 with TRBJ2-3, with 11 bases lining up with TRBD2. This CDR3 region has 17 residues. The ends lost 1 base at V and 4 bases at J; junction bases unmatched: 7. Per the germline V gene, CDR1 is SGHVS and CDR2 is FNYEAQ. CDR3 protein: CASSLDLAGGIPDTQYF. The CDR3 DNA follows: TGTGCCAGCAGCTTAGACCTAGCGGGAGGAATCCCAGATACGCAGTATTTT.

The V gene is TRBV12-3 or TRBV12-4, the J gene TRBJ1-1, with D unclear. The CDR3 runs 13 residues. The germline V and J ends were trimmed by 3 bases and 1 base, with 6 bases remaining between them. The CDR3 reads CASSFVTNTEAFF. CDR3 sequence (DNA): TGTGCCAGCAGTTTTGTGACGAACACTGAAGCTTTCTTT.

The chain is built from TRBV9 and TRBJ1-1; maybe TRBD1 (5 bases). The CDR3 is 13 amino acids. Trimming pared 4 bases from V and 5 bases from J, leaving 12 bases between. The V gene's germline CDR1 is SGDLS and CDR2 YYNGEE. This CDR3 is CASSPLGGTEAFF. Written as DNA, the CDR3 is TGTGCCAGCAGCCCCCTTGGGGGGACTGAAGCTTTCTTT.

The chain is built from TRBV19 and TRBJ2-2, with TRBD1 matching 8 bases. This CDR3 has 14 amino acids. Germline V gene sequence: CDR1 LNHDA, CDR2 SQIVND (reference sequence). The V and J ends lost 10 bases and 1 base, in that order; junction bases with no gene match: 5. CDR3 residues: CATRRGLNTGELFF. CDR3 sequence (DNA): TGTGCCACACGCAGGGGGCTGAACACCGGGGAGCTGTTTTTT.

The chain is built from TRBV28 and TRBJ2-1; weak D call: TRBD1 (6 bases). The CDR3 length is 15 residues. Germline V gene sequence: CDR1 MDHEN, CDR2 SYDVKM. The ends were cut back, 4 bases at V and 1 base at J, with 11 bases in the middle. CDR3 residues: CASSSPRGSYNEQFF. CDR3 coding DNA: TGTGCCAGCAGTTCCCCCAGGGGTTCCTACAATGAGCAGTTCTTC.

This chain connects TRBV6-4 to TRBJ2-1; TRBD1 is a possible D gene (6 bases). CDR1 and CDR2 from the germline V gene are MRHNA and SNTAGT. V was trimmed by 3 bases and J by 3 bases, leaving 15 bases between them. The length of the CDR3 is 16 residues. The CDR3 DNA sequence: TGTGCCAGCAGTGAATCGTTGACAGGCGACTACAATGAGCAGTTCTTC. Translating it yields CASSESLTGDYNEQFF.

Details on this clone: Other nucleotide sequences in the sample specify the same CDR3. This chain uses TRBV5-1 with TRBJ2-7; a possible D gene is TRBD2 (5 bases). CDR3 length: 13 residues. Germline CDR1 and CDR2: SGHRS and YFSETQ. V gave up 0 bases and J gave up 3 bases, with 7 bases separating them. CDR3 protein: CASSLAGSYEQYF. CDR3 sequence (DNA): TGCGCCAGCAGCTTGGCGGGGAGCTACGAGCAGTACTTC.

About this clone: Additional DNA sequences in this sample encode the identical CDR3. V is TRBV28 and J is TRBJ1-1, with no clear D. Trimming took off 1 base at V and 5 bases at J, with 5 bases between the two ends. This CDR3 contains 12 residues. Germline V gives CDR1 MDHEN, CDR2 SYDVKM. The CDR3 region is CASSLLGTEAFF. Written as DNA, the CDR3 is TGTGCCAGCAGTTTATTGGGAACTGAAGCTTTCTTT.

The gene calls are TRBV19 and TRBJ2-5; D may correspond to TRBD1 or TRBD2 (5 bases each). The CDR3 runs to 14 residues. Germline lookup yields CDR1 LNHDA and CDR2 SQIVND (reference sequence). Between the trimmed V and J ends, which lost 3 bases and 5 bases, there was a span of 13 bases. The CDR3 DNA reads TGTGCCAGTAGTATGAGGGGTTTATGGGAGACCCAGTACTTC. This codes for CASSMRGLWETQYF. The full variable domain, completed using reference TRBV19 and TRBJ2-5, is DGGITQSPKYLFRKEGQNVTLSCEQNLNHDAMYWYRQDPGQGLRLIYYSQIVNDFQKGDIAEGYSVSREKKESFPLTVTSAQKNPTAFYLCASSMRGLWETQYFGPGTRLLVL.

This clone was detected once. The chain couples TRBV11-2 to TRBJ2-7; TRBD1 matches at 8 bases. Germline CDR1 is SGHAT and CDR2 is FQNNGV. The CDR3 runs to 15 residues. V was pared by 2 bases and J by 5 bases, with 8 bases of the junction left unmatched. This CDR3 is CASSLLSARGHEQYF. CDR3 nucleotides: TGTGCCAGCAGCTTATTATCGGCCAGGGGGCACGAGCAGTACTTC.

The chain combines TRBV27 with TRBJ2-3; TRBD2 is a possible D gene (6 bases). V dropped 6 bases and J dropped 2 bases, with 18 bases sitting between them. CDR3 length: 16 amino acids. CDR1 and CDR2 from the germline V gene are MNHEY and SMNVEV (reference sequence). CDR3 nucleotides: TGTGCCAGCAGGTGGTCGTCGGGAGAGTCCACAGATACGCAGTATTTT. This codes for CASRWSSGESTDTQYF.

The chain combines TRBV14 with TRBJ1-1; weak D call: TRBD1 (5 bases). Germline V gene sequence: CDR1 SGHDN, CDR2 FVKESK. The CDR3 is made up of 13 amino acids. Deletions cut 0 bases from V and 10 bases from J, with 12 bases between. The CDR3 DNA sequence: TGTGCCAGCAGCCAAGATCTGGCAGGGTCAGCTTTCTTT. Translating it yields CASSQDLAGSAFF.